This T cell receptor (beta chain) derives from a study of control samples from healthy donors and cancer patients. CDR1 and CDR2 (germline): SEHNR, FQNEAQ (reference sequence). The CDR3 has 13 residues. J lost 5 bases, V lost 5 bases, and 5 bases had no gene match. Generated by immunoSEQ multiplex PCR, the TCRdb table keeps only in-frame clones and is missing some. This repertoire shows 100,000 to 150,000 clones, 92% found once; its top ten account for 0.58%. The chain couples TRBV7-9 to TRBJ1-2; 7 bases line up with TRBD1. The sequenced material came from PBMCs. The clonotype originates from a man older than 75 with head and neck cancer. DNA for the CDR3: TGTGCCAGCAGCCGACAGGGAATGTATGGCTACACCTTC. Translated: CASSRQGMYGYTF.